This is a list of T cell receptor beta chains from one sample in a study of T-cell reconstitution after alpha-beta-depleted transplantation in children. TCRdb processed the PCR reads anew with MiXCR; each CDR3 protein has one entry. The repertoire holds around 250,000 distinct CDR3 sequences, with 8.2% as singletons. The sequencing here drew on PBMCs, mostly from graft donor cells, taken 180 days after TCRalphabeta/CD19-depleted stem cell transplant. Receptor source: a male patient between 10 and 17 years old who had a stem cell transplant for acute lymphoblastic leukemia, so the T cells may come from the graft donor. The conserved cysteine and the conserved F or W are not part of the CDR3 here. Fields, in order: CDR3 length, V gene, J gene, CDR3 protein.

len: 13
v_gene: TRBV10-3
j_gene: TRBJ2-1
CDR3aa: AIMSASEQRNEQF

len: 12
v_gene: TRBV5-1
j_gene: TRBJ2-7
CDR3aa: ASSLETGTYEQY

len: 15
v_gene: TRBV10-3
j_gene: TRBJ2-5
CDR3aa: AISQNSGRNAGETQY

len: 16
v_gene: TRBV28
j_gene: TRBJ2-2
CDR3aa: ASSFSGFTSGGNGELF

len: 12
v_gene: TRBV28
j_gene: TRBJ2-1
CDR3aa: ASSLGLAGREQF

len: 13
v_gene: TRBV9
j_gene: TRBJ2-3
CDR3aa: ASSVGASHTDTQY

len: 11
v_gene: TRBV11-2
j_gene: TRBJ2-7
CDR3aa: ASSLRDGNEQY

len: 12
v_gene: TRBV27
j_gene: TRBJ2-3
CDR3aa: PSSSRASTDTQY

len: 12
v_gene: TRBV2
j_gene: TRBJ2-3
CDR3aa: ASSEGLSTDTQY

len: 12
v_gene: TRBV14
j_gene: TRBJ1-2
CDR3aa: ASSPLEDNYGYT

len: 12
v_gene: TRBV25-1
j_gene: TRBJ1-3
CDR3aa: ASHPGSSGNTIY

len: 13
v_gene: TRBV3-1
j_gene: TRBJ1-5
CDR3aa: ASSQDDRAGQPQH

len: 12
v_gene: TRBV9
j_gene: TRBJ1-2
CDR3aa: ASSGQGMNYGYT

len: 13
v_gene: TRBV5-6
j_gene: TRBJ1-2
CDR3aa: ASSQIEGPSYGYT

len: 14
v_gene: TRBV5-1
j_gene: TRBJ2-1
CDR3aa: ASSFHRGAVYNEQF

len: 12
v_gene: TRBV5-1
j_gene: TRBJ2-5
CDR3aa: ASSLEGGQETQY

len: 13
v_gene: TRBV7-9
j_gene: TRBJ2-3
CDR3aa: ASSAVAGDTDTQY

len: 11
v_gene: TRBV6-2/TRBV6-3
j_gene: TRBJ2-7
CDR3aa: ASSRLRPYEQY

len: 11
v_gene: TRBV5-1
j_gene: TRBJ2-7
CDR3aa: ASSSTASYEQY

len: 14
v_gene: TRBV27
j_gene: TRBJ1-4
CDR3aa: ASSPLTGGFNEKLF

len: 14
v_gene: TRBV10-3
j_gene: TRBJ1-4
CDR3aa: AISARVGHSPEKLF

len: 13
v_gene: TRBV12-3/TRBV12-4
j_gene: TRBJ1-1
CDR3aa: ASSLRRVGKTEAF

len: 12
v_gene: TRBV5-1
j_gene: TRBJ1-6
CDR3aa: ASTSSVDNSPLH

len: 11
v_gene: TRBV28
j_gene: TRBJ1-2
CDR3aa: ASSPQVNYGYT

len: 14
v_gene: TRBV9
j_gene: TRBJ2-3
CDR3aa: ASSVGQGASTDTQY

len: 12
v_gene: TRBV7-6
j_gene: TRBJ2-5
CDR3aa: ASTSLDHRETQY

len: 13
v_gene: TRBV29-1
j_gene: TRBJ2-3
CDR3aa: SVRGVGLAVDTQY